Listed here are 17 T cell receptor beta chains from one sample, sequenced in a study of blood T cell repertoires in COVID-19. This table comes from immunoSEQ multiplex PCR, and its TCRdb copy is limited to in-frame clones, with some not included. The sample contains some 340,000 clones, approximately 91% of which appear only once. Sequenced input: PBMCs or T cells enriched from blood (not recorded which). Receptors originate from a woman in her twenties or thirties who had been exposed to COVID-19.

Here the CDR3 DNA reads TGCGCCAGCAGCCCTCACTCACGACAGGGGGAGGGATCTGGGGCCAACGTCCTGACTTTC. Protein: CASSPHSRQGEGSGANVLTF. The chain employs TRBV4-3 and TRBJ2-6, with TRBD1 identical over 9 bases. J was trimmed by 1 base and V by 4 bases; bases with no gene match: 14. CDR1 LGHNA and CDR2 YSLEER come from the germline V gene. The length of the CDR3 is 20 residues.

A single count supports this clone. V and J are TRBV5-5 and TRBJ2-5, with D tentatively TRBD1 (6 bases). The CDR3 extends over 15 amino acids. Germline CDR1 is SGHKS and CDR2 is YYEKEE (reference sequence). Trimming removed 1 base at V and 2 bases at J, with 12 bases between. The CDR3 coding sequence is TGTGCCAGCAGCTTGATACGACAGGCACAAGAGACCCAGTACTTC. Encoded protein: CASSLIRQAQETQYF.

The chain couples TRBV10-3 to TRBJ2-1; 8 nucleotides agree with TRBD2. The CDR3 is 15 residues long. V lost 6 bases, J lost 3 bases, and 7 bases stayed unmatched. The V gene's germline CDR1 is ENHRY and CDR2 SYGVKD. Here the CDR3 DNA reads TGTGCCATCAGCTCCTCAGCGGGGGACTACAATGAGCAGTTCTTC. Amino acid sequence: CAISSSAGDYNEQFF.

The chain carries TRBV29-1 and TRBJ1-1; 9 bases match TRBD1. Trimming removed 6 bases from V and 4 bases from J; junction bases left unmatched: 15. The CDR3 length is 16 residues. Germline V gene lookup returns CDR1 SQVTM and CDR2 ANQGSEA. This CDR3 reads CSVAIGTGRIATEAFF. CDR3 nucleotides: TGCAGCGTCGCTATTGGGACAGGGCGTATCGCCACTGAAGCTTTCTTT.

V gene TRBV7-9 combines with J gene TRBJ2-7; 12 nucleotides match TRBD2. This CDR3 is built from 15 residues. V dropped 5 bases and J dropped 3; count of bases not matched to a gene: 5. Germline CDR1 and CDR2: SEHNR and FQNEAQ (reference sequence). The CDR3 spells CASSKPGLAGYEQYF. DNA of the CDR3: TGTGCCAGCAGCAAACCGGGACTAGCGGGCTACGAGCAGTACTTC.

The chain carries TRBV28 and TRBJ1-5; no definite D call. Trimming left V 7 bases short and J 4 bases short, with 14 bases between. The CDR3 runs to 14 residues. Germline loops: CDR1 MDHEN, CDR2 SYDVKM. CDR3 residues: CASITPQANQPQHF. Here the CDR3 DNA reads TGTGCCAGCATTACGCCCCAGGCAAATCAGCCCCAGCATTTT.

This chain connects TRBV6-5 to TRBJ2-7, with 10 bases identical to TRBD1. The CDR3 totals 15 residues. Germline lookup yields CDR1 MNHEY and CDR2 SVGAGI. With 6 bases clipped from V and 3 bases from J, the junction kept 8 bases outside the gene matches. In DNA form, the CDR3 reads TGTGCCAGCAGCCACCGAGGGACAGGGGTCTACGAGCAGTACTTC. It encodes CASSHRGTGVYEQYF.

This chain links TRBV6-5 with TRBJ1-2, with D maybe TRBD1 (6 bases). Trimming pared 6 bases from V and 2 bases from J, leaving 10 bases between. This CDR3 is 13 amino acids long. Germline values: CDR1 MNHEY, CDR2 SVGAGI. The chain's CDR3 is CASSLTGNYGYTF. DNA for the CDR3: TGTGCCAGCAGCCTTACAGGGAACTATGGCTACACCTTC.

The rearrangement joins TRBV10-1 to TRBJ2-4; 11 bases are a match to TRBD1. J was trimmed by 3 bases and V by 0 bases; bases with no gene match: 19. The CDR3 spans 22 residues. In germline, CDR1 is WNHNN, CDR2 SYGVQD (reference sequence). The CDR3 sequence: CASSESVKSGQGGTSDKNIQYF. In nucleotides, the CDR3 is TGCGCCAGCAGTGAGTCAGTTAAATCGGGACAGGGGGGGACTTCGGACAAAAACATTCAGTACTTC.

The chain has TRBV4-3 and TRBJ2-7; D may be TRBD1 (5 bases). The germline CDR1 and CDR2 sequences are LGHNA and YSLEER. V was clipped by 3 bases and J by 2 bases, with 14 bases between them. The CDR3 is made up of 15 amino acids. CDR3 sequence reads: CASSQRGEGAYEQYF. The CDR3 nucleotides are TGCGCCAGCAGCCAGAGAGGTGAAGGGGCCTACGAGCAGTACTTC.

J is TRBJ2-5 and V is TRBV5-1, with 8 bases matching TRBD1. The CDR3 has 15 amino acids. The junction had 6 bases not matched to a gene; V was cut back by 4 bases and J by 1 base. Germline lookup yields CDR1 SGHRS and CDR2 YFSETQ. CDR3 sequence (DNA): TGCGCCAGCAGCCCGCGGACAGGGACCCAAGAGACCCAGTACTTC. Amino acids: CASSPRTGTQETQYF.

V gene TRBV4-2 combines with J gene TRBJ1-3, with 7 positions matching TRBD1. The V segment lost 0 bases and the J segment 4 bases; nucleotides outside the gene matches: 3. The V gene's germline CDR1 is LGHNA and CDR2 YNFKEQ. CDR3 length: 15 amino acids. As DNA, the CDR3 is TGTGCCAGCAGCCAAGATGGGACAGAGGGAAACACCATATATTTT. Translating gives CASSQDGTEGNTIYF.

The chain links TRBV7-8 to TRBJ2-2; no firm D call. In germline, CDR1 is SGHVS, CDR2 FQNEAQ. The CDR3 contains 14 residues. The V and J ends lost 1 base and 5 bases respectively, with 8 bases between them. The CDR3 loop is CASSLDLRTGELFF. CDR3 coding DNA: TGTGCCAGCAGCTTAGACCTGAGGACCGGGGAGCTGTTTTTT.

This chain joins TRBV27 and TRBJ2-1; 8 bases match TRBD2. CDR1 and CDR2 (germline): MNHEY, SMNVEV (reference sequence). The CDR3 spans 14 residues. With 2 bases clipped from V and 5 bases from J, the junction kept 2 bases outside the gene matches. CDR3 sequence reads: CASSLHGGDNEQFF. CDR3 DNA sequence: TGTGCCAGCAGTTTACACGGGGGGGACAATGAGCAGTTCTTC.

CDR3 DNA sequence: TGCAGCGACACGTCAGGACAGGGAGGAGATCAGCCCCAGCATTTT. Protein product: CSDTSGQGGDQPQHF. The chain carries TRBV29-1 and TRBJ1-5; 8 nucleotides agree with TRBD1. CDR1 is SQVTM, CDR2 ANQGSEA, per germline. CDR3 size: 15 residues. V lost 7 bases, J lost 5 bases, and 13 bases stayed unmatched.

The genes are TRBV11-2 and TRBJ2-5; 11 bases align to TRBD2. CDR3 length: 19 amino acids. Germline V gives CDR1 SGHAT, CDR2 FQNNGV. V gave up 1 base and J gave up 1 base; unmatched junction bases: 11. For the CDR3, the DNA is TGTGCCAGCAGCTTAGTTCCCGGGCTAGCGGGGGGCCCCCAAGAGACCCAGTACTTC. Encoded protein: CASSLVPGLAGGPQETQYF.

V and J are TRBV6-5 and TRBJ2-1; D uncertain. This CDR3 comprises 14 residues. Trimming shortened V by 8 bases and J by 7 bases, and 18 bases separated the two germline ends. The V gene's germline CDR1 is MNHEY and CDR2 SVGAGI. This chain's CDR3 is CASSSPGGSNEQFF. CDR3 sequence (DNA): TGTGCCAGCTCATCCCCCGGCGGCAGTAATGAGCAGTTCTTC.